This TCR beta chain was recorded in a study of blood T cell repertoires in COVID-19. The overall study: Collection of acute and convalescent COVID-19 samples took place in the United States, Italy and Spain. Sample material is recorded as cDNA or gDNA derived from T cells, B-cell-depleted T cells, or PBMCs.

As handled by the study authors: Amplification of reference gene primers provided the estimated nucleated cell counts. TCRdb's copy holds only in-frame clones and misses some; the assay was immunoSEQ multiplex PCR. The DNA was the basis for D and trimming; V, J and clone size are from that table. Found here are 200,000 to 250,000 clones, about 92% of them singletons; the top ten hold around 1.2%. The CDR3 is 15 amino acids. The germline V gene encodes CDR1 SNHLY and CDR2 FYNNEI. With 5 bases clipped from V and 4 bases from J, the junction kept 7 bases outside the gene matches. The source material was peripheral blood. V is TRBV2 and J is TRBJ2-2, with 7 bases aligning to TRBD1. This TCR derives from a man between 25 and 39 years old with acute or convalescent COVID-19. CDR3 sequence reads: CASSYRQGGTGELFF. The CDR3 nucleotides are TGTGCCAGCAGTTATAGACAGGGTGGCACCGGGGAGCTGTTTTTT.